A selection of T cell receptor beta chains follows, all from one sample in a study of T cells in Graves' hyperthyroidism and ophthalmopathy. MiXCR, applied by TCRdb to the multiplex PCR reads, yields one record per CDR3 protein. The sample carries 500,000 to 600,000 distinct CDR3 sequences, 40% to 55% recorded once. The source material was peripheral blood or thyroid tissue (not recorded which). These receptors were obtained from a woman aged 18-29 years with Graves' hyperthyroidism. Both conserved end residues are trimmed from each CDR3. Fields, in order: V gene, J gene, clone size, CDR3 protein. The listing skips clone size in some rows; elsewhere it reads once, few, many or a size class.

V: TRBV7-2; J: TRBJ2-7; size: many; CDR3: ASSPRLAGGYEQY
V: TRBV12-3/TRBV12-4; J: TRBJ1-5; size: many; CDR3: ATGGRGQPQH
V: TRBV15; J: TRBJ2-7; size: NA; CDR3: ATSRVGPGYEQY
V: TRBV10-3; J: TRBJ2-7; size: many; CDR3: AISELGEQY
V: TRBV7-3; J: TRBJ1-1; size: NA; CDR3: ASSSGPGNTEAF
V: TRBV19; J: TRBJ2-7; size: many; CDR3: ASSERWGPDYEQY
V: TRBV6-1; J: TRBJ1-2; size: many; CDR3: ASRPGQGYGYT
V: TRBV10-3; J: TRBJ2-5; size: few; CDR3: AIGTSETQY
V: TRBV7-9; J: TRBJ2-7; size: many; CDR3: ASSRTGTGINNEQY
V: TRBV12-3/TRBV12-4; J: TRBJ2-1; size: NA; CDR3: ASSQSGRPYNEQF
V: TRBV19; J: TRBJ1-5; size: many; CDR3: ASGQGFVQPQH
V: TRBV7-6; J: TRBJ2-1; size: many; CDR3: ASSTIAGRNEQF
V: TRBV20-1; J: TRBJ1-2; size: few; CDR3: SARTSGSGNT
V: TRBV7-9; J: TRBJ1-2; size: many; CDR3: ASSFPGNKYGYT
V: TRBV5-1; J: TRBJ2-7; size: once; CDR3: ASSLYTSGTLGEQY
V: TRBV19; J: TRBJ1-6; size: many; CDR3: ASSIDLANWDNSPLH
V: TRBV29-1; J: TRBJ1-1; size: NA; CDR3: SVVLELEAF
V: TRBV5-6; J: TRBJ2-3; size: NA; CDR3: ASSYLARVSTDTQY
V: TRBV7-2; J: TRBJ2-6; size: few; CDR3: ASSLAPGGANVLT
V: TRBV19; J: TRBJ2-2; size: NA; CDR3: AWSGTTLGLAGLETGELF
V: TRBV20-1; J: TRBJ1-5; size: many; CDR3: SARVTGNQPQH
V: TRBV29-1; J: TRBJ2-2; size: many; CDR3: SVWTSYTGELF
V: TRBV7-9; J: TRBJ1-4; size: NA; CDR3: ASSFPDREGKNCF
V: TRBV7-9; J: TRBJ1-2; size: NA; CDR3: ASRRDAGTNGYT
V: TRBV5-6; J: TRBJ1-2; size: many; CDR3: ASSLEEVGYGYT
V: TRBV29-1; J: TRBJ2-5; size: many; CDR3: SVTVVGPSGRSNVRETQY
V: TRBV7-8; J: TRBJ2-5; size: NA; CDR3: ACSFTHVGQETQY
V: TRBV29-1; J: TRBJ2-7; size: once; CDR3: SVEGEAEQY
V: TRBV29-1; J: TRBJ2-5; size: many; CDR3: SVEDRRKGETQY
V: TRBV29-1; J: TRBJ2-7; size: many; CDR3: SVEDIPAGEQY
V: TRBV2; J: TRBJ2-7; size: many; CDR3: ASNGQRLSPEQY
V: TRBV16; J: TRBJ2-1; size: many; CDR3: ASSSPSGRDEQF
V: TRBV29-1; J: TRBJ2-3; size: NA; CDR3: SVVRREWQDTQY